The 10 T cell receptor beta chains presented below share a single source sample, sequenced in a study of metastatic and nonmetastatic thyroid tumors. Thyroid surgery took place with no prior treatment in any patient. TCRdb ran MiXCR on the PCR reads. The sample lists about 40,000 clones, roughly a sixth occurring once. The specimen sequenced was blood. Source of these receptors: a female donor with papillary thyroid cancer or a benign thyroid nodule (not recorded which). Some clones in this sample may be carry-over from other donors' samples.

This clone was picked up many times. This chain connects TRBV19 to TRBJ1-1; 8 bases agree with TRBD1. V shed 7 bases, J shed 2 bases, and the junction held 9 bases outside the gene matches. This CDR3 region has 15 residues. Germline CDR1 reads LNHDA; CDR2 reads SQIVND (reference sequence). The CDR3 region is CASKGAGGLNTEAFF. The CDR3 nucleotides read TGTGCCAGTAAAGGGGCAGGGGGCTTAAACACTGAAGCTTTCTTT.

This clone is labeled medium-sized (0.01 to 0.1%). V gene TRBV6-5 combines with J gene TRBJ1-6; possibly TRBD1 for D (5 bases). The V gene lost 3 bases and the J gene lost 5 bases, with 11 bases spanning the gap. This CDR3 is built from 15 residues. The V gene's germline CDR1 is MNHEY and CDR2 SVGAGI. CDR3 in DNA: TGTGCCAGCAGTTATGGGGGAGGGAATAATTCACCCCTCCACTTT. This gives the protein CASSYGGGNNSPLHF.

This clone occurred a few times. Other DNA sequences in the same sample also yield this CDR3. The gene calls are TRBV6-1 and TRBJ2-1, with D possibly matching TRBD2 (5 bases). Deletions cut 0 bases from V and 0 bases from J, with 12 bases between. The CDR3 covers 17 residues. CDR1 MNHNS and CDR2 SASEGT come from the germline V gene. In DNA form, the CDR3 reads TGTGCCAGCAGTGAAGCGTTGAGGGCCTGCTCCTACAATGAGCAGTTCTTC. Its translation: CASSEALRACSYNEQFF.

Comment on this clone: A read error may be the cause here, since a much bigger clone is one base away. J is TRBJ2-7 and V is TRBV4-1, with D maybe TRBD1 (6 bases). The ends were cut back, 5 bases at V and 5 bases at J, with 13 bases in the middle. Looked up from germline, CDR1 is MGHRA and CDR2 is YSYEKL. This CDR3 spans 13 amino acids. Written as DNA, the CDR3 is TGCGCCAGCAGCTTCGCAGGGGCGGACGAGCAGTACTTC. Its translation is CASSFAGADEQYF.

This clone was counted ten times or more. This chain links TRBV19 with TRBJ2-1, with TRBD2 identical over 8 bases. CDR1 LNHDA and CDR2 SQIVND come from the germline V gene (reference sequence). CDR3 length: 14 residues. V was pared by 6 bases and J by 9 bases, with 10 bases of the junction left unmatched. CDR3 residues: CASSGRGGDSEQFF. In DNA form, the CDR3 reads TGTGCCAGTAGCGGGAGGGGGGGGGATAGTGAGCAGTTCTTC. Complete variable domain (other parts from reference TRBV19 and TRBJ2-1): DGGITQSPKYLFRKEGQNVTLSCEQNLNHDAMYWYRQDPGQGLRLIYYSQIVNDFQKGDIAEGYSVSREKKESFPLTVTSAQKNPTAFYLCASSGRGGDSEQFFGPGTRLTVL.

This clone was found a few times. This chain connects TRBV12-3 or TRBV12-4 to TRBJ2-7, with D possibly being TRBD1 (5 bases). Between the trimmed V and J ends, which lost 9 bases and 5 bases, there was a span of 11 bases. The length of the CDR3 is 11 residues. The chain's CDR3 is CARGRAHEQYF. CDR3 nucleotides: TGTGCCAGAGGCAGGGCCCACGAGCAGTACTTC.

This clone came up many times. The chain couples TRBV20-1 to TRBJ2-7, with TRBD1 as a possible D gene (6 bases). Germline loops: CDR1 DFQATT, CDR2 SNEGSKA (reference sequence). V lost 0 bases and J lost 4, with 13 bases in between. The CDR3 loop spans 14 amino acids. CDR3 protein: CSARDTGLRYEQYF. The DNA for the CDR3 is TGCAGTGCTAGAGATACAGGGTTAAGGTACGAGCAGTACTTC.

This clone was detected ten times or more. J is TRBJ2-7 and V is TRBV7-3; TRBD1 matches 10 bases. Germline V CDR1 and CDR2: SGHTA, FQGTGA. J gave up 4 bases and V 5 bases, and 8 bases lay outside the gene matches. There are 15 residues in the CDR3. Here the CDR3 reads CASSPGQGIGYEQYF. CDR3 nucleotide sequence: TGTGCCAGCAGCCCGGGACAGGGGATCGGGTACGAGCAGTACTTC.

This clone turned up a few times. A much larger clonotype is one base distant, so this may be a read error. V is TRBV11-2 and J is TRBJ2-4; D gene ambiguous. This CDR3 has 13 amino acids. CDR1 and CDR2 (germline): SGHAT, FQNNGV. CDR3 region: CASSSSPGRIKYF. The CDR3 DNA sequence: TGTGCCAGCAGCTCCAGTCCCGGGCGCATTAAGTACTTC. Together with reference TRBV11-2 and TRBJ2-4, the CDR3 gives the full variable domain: EAGVAQSPRYKIIEKRQSVAFWCNPISGHATLYWYQQILGQGPKLLIQFQNNGVVDDSQLPKDRFSAERLKGVDSTLKIQPAKLEDSAVYLCASSSSPGRIKYFGAGTRLSVL.

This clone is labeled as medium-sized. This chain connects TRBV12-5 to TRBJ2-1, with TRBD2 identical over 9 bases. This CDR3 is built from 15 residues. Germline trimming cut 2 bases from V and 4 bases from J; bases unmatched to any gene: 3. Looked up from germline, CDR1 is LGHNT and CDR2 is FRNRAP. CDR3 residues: CASGLPSGEYNEQFF. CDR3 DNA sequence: TGTGCTAGTGGTTTGCCTAGCGGGGAGTACAATGAGCAGTTCTTC.